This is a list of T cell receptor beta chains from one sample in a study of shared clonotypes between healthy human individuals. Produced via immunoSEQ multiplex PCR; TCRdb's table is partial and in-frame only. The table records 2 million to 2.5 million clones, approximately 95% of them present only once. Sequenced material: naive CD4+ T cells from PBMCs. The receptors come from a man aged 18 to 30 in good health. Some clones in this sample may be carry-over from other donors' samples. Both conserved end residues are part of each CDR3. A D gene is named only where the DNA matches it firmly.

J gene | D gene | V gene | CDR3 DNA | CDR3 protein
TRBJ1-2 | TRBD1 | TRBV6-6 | TGTGCCAGCGGTCGGGACAGCACTAACTATGGCTACACCTTC | CASGRDSTNYGYTF
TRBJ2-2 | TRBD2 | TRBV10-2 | TGCGCCAGCAGTGGAACTAGCGGGGCCGGGGAGCTGTTTTTT | CASSGTSGAGELFF
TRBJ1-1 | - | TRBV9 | TGTGCCAGCAGCGTGGAGACCATGAACACTGAAGCTTTCTTT | CASSVETMNTEAFF
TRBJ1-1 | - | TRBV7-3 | TGTGCCAGCAGCCTATATAATGTGGAGAACACTGAAGCTTTCTTT | CASSLYNVENTEAFF
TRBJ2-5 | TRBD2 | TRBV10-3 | TGTGCCATCAGTGACCCTAGCGGGGGGCAAGAGACCCAGTACTTC | CAISDPSGGQETQYF
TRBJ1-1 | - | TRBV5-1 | TGCGCCAGCAGCTACAGATATCTTGACCAGGACACTGAAGCTTTCTTT | CASSYRYLDQDTEAFF
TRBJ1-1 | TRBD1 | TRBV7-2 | TGTGCCAGCAGCTCCTCCGGGACAGGGTCTTTCTTT | CASSSSGTGSFF
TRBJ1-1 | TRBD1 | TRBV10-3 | TGTGCCATCAGTGAGGGGGCTCTACAGGGGGTGAACACTGAAGCTTTCTTT | CAISEGALQGVNTEAFF
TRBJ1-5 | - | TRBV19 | TGTGCCAGTAGTAAGGGGAGTAGGTACACTCAGCCCCAGCATTTT | CASSKGSRYTQPQHF
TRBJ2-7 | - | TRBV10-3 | TGTGCCATCAGCGGGGACCTCACCCACTACGAGCAGTACTTC | CAISGDLTHYEQYF
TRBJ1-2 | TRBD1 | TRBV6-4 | TGTGCCAGCAGTGACCAGGGGACAGGGGTCGGCTACACCTTC | CASSDQGTGVGYTF
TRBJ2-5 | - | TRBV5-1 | TGCGCCAGCAGCTTGTTGTACCAAGAGACCCAGTACTTC | CASSLLYQETQYF
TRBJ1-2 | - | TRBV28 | TGTGCCAGCGGATCCCGCTTTGGGAGCTATGGCTACACCTTC | CASGSRFGSYGYTF
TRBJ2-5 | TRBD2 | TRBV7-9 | TGTGCCAGCAGCCCCCGCGGGACTAGCGGGGAAGGTGGGACCCAGTACTTC | CASSPRGTSGEGGTQYF